The 8 T cell receptor beta chains below all came from one sample that was sequenced in a study of T cell changes during pregnancy in multiple sclerosis. Assay used: immunoSEQ multiplex PCR; TCRdb lists only in-frame clones, some missing. The sample records roughly 120,000 clones, under 95% being singletons. The specimen comprised peripheral blood, sampled before pregnancy. All receptors come from a female donor with multiple sclerosis, enrolled in a pregnancy study.

Comment on this clone: The same CDR3 can be traced to other DNA sequences in this sample. The CDR3 DNA sequence: TGTGCCAGCAGCTTAGGACTAGCAGCAGATACGCAGTATTTT. Its protein is CASSLGLAADTQYF. V gene TRBV11-2 combines with J gene TRBJ2-3; the match to TRBD2 covers 7 bases. The V segment lost 1 base and the J segment 4 bases; nucleotides outside the gene matches: 2. The CDR3 contains 14 residues. Germline V gives CDR1 SGHAT, CDR2 FQNNGV.

V gene TRBV6-1 combines with J gene TRBJ2-3; D gene unclear. The germline gives CDR1 MNHNS, CDR2 SASEGT. This CDR3 has 12 residues. The V gene lost 7 bases and the J gene lost 6 bases, with 11 bases spanning the gap. DNA for the CDR3: TGTGCCAGCAATCCAGAAATCGATACGCAGTATTTT. It codes for CASNPEIDTQYF.

This chain uses TRBV30 with TRBJ1-5, with D possibly being TRBD1 (5 bases). CDR1 GTSNPN and CDR2 SVGIG come from the germline V gene (reference sequence). Trimming took off 1 base at V and 0 bases at J, with 16 bases between the two ends. The CDR3 loop spans 17 amino acids. The CDR3 here is CAWSEWGGVYSNQPQHF. For the CDR3, the DNA is TGTGCCTGGAGTGAATGGGGGGGGGTATATAGCAATCAGCCCCAGCATTTT.

The V gene is TRBV19, the J gene TRBJ1-5; D remains unclear. The CDR3 consists of 13 residues. Trimming pared 7 bases from V and 4 bases from J, leaving 11 bases between. Germline CDR1 is LNHDA and CDR2 is SQIVND (reference sequence). The CDR3 region is CASTQYPNQPQHF. In DNA, the CDR3 is TGTGCCAGTACCCAGTATCCAAATCAGCCCCAGCATTTT.

The gene calls are TRBV4-1 and TRBJ1-1; TRBD1 matches 8 bases. The CDR3 consists of 14 residues. The V segment lost 5 bases and the J segment 6 bases; nucleotides outside the gene matches: 8. CDR1 is MGHRA and CDR2 is YSYEKL in the germline V gene. CDR3 in DNA: TGCGCCAGCAGCGAGGCAGGGGGCAGGTCTGAAGCTTTCTTT. Its translation is CASSEAGGRSEAFF.

The rearrangement links TRBV5-8 to TRBJ2-3, with D maybe TRBD2 (5 bases). Germline V gene lookup returns CDR1 SGHTS and CDR2 YDEGEE. This CDR3 has 14 residues. V lost 1 base, J lost 3 bases, and 9 bases lay in between. CDR3 nucleotides: TGTGCCAGCAGCTTGCGGGGAGCAACAGATACGCAGTATTTT. It codes for CASSLRGATDTQYF.

The V call is TRBV4-1, the J call TRBJ2-5; D ambiguous. In germline, CDR1 is MGHRA, CDR2 YSYEKL. The CDR3 has 15 residues. Trimming took 4 bases from V and 1 from J, leaving 13 bases between them. As DNA, the CDR3 is TGCGCCAGCAGCCCCTCTAAACCCGTCCAAGAGACCCAGTACTTC. Protein sequence: CASSPSKPVQETQYF.

The chain employs TRBV19 and TRBJ2-7; 8 positions match TRBD1. With V trimmed by 5 bases and J by 5 bases, 8 bases remained unmatched. This CDR3 comprises 14 residues. CDR1 and CDR2 from the germline V gene are LNHDA and SQIVND (reference sequence). CDR3 coding DNA: TGTGCCAGTAGTCGTACAGGGGGTACTAACGAGCAGTACTTC. It specifies CASSRTGGTNEQYF.